This TCR beta chain was sequenced during a study of blood T cell repertoires in COVID-19. Assay: immunoSEQ multiplex PCR; the TCRdb copy retains only in-frame clones and omits some. In the table there are 77,000 or so clones, about 70% of which are singletons. Between the trimmed V and J ends, which lost 4 bases and 4 bases, there was a span of 18 bases. CDR1 is SGHRS and CDR2 is YFSETQ in the germline V gene. The length of the CDR3 is 15 residues. The sequence derives from a woman at least 80 years old with active or convalescent COVID-19. The sequencing input was peripheral blood. The gene calls are TRBV5-1 and TRBJ2-7, with D perhaps TRBD2 (6 bases). The CDR3 spells CASSTGSGGIYEQYF. In DNA, the CDR3 is TGCGCCAGCAGCACAGGTTCCGGGGGTATATACGAGCAGTACTTC.